This TCR beta chain was found in a study of blood T cell repertoires in COVID-19. For the study at large: Samples taken during acute and convalescent COVID-19 were collected in the United States, Italy and Spain. The cDNA or gDNA used as material had been derived from T cells, B-cell-depleted T cells, or PBMCs.

This CDR3 contains 15 residues. Between the trimmed V and J ends, which lost 0 bases and 5 bases, there was a span of 14 bases. Germline values: CDR1 KGHSH, CDR2 LQKENI. Participants, about 18 to 100 years old, spanned around 25 US areas. Per the study methods: Reference gene primers were amplified, and this amplification served to estimate nucleated cell counts. Some clones are missing from TCRdb's copy, which holds only in-frame ones; the method was immunoSEQ multiplex PCR. The D gene and trimming were derived from the DNA, and the V and J assignments and clone size from that table. Found here are roughly 190,000 clones, approximately 86% of them singletons; the top ten hold less than 5.5%.

The material sequenced was PBMCs or T cells enriched from blood (not recorded which). The source of this sequence is a woman in her sixties with acute COVID-19. The chain employs TRBV18 and TRBJ2-7; tentatively, D is TRBD1 (5 bases). This chain's CDR3 is CASSPPAQGSNEQYF. The CDR3 DNA sequence: TGTGCCAGCTCACCACCGGCTCAGGGCTCTAACGAGCAGTACTTC. Full variable domain (missing parts from reference TRBV18 and TRBJ2-7): NAGVMQNPRHLVRRRGQEARLRCSPMKGHSHVYWYRQLPEEGLKFMVYLQKENIIDESGMPKERFSAEFPKEGPSILRIQQVVRGDSAAYFCASSPPAQGSNEQYFGPGTRLTVT.